This TCR beta chain was recorded in a study of spatial heterogeneity in lung cancer. Overall study: Beta-chain sequences were consistently detected more often than alpha-chain sequences. The average count in raw reads for each unique TCR and UMI combination exceeded eight appearances.

Time point in this sample: sample taken at primary tumor resection. Whole RNA came from tumor, nontumor lung or frozen PBMC and was sequenced without being sorted. A total of approximately 70 untreated early-stage non-small cell lung cancer patients served as donors. Each CDR3 protein gets one entry after TCRdb re-called the 5' RACE reads with MiXCR. Among more than 85,000 distinct CDR3 sequences listed, roughly 9.5% were seen once. Note on this clonotype: The junction shows a germline mismatch at one end, possibly a read error.

The CDR3 has 10 amino acids. CDR1 and CDR2 from the germline V gene are SQVTM and ANQGSEA. This sample comprised PBMCs, obtained at surgery. This TCR was recovered from a male donor with early-stage non-small cell lung cancer. The rearrangement uses TRBV29-1 and TRBJ2-7; D tentatively reads TRBD1 or TRBD2 (5 bases each). The CDR3 loop is CSVVRDERYF. The DNA of the CDR3 is TGCAGCGTTGTCCGGGACGAGCGGTACTTC.